This T cell receptor beta chain is drawn from a study of shared clonotypes between healthy human individuals. Profiling relied on immunoSEQ multiplex PCR, and the TCRdb table lists in-frame clones only, not all of them. Here the sample spans roughly 2 million clones, 85% to 95% being singletons. Naive CD8 cells were CD45RO-negative, positively selected for CCR7, excluding terminally differentiated effector memory CD45RA+ cells. The CDR3 has 13 amino acids. Germline CDR1 reads MNHNY; CDR2 reads SVGAGI (reference sequence). V lost 0 bases, J lost 5 bases, and 5 bases lay in between. The chain combines TRBV6-6 with TRBJ2-1; D is unclear. This receptor was identified in a young man in good health. The sequencing input was naive CD8+ T cells sorted from blood. CDR3 coding DNA: TGTGCCAGCAGTTACTCGGGCGACAATGAGCAGTTCTTC. Encoded protein: CASSYSGDNEQFF.